This T cell receptor beta chain was obtained from a study of cytomegalovirus exposure and HLA in healthy donors. Overall study findings and caveats: An analysis done earlier found most TCR beta V segments productive about 90% or about 30% of the time.

The PCR used 60 Vbeta and 13 Jbeta primers. TCRdb's table, derived via immunoSEQ multiplex PCR, lists solely in-frame clones and lacks some. This sample yields about 160,000 clones, of which less than 90% are seen a single time; roughly 2.1% belongs to the top ten. The CDR3 consists of 17 residues. Germline CDR1 SGHRS, CDR2 YFSETQ. The V segment lost 2 bases and the J segment 2 bases; nucleotides outside the gene matches: 6. This clone was detected a few times. The antigen is undetermined. The sample taken for sequencing was PBMCs. The TCR originated in a man between 18 and 29 years old in good health and CMV-seronegative. The chain has TRBV5-1 and TRBJ2-2; 10 bases are shared with TRBD2. The CDR3 sequence is CASSFPAGGQNTGELFF. For the CDR3, the DNA is TGCGCCAGCAGCTTCCCAGCGGGGGGGCAAAACACCGGGGAGCTGTTTTTT.